The TCR beta chain under discussion was sequenced for a study of neurological immune-mediated disorders. Whole-study results and caveats: The phylogenetic placement of 18 of 34 multiple sclerosis patients' repertoires in one related-CDR3 cluster constitutes a possible signature.

V gave up 0 bases and J gave up 4 bases, with 14 bases separating them. Germline V gene sequence: CDR1 SGDLS, CDR2 YYNGEE. The CDR3 consists of 16 residues. This clonotype was counted at least ten times. The antigen is undetermined. TCRdb re-analysed the 5' RACE reads in MiXCR, keeping a single row per CDR3 protein. Of more than 50,000 distinct CDR3 sequences listed, about 4.2% are singletons. The sequence derives from a man between 25 and 39 years old with multiple sclerosis. This chain uses TRBV9 with TRBJ1-3; the D is unclear. Source material: PBMCs. The CDR3 loop is CASSVAWGLTGNTIYF. CDR3 DNA: TGTGCCAGCAGCGTAGCATGGGGTTTAACGGGAAACACCATATATTTT.